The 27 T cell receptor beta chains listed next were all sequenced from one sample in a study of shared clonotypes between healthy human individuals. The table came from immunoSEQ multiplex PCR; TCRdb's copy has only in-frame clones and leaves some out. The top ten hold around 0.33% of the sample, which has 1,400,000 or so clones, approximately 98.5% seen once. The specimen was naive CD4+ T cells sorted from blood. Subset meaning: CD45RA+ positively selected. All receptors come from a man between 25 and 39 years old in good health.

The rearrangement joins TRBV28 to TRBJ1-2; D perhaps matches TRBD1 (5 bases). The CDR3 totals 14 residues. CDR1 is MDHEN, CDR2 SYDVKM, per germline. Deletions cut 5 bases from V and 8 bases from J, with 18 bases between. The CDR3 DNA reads TGTGCCAGCAGTCCAAACGGGACCCCCAGGGGCTACACCTTC. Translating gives CASSPNGTPRGYTF.

The CDR3: CASSPRTQGTGPPYEQYF. CDR3 bases: TGTGCCAGCTCACCACGTACTCAGGGGACAGGGCCCCCCTACGAGCAGTACTTC. The genes are TRBV18 and TRBJ2-7; 9 positions match TRBD1. Trimming took 1 base from V and 2 from J; bases not matched to a gene: 12. Germline V gene lookup returns CDR1 KGHSH and CDR2 LQKENI. The CDR3 consists of 18 residues.

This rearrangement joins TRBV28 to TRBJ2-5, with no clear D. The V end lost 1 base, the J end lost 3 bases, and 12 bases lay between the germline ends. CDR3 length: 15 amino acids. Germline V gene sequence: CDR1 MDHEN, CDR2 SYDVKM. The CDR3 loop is CASSLSWGGEETQYF. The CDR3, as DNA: TGTGCCAGCAGTTTATCATGGGGTGGCGAAGAGACCCAGTACTTC.

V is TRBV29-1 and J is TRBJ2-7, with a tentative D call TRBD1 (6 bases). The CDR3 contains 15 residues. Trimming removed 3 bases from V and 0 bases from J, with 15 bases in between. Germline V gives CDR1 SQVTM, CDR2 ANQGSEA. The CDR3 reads CSVDMGRGFSYEQYF. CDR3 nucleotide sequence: TGCAGCGTTGATATGGGAAGGGGGTTCTCCTACGAGCAGTACTTC.

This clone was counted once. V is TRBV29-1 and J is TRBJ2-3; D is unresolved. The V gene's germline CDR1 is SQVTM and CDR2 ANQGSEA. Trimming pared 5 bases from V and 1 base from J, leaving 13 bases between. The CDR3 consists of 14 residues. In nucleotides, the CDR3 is TGCAGCGTTCGGTTCGGAGTCGGCACAGATACGCAGTATTTT. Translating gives CSVRFGVGTDTQYF.

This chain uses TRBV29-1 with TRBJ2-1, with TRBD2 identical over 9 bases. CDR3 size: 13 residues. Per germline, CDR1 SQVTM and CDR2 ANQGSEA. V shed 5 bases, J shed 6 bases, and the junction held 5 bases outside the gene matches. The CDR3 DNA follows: TGCAGCGTTTCCCTAGCGGGGCCCAATGAGCAGTTCTTC. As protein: CSVSLAGPNEQFF.

The CDR3 DNA follows: TGTGCCAGCAGTGGAGATTTCAGCGGGAGGGCCGTGAGCACAGATACGCAGTATTTT. As protein: CASSGDFSGRAVSTDTQYF. The chain employs TRBV2 and TRBJ2-3; 10 nucleotides line up with TRBD2. V gave up 4 bases and J gave up 0 bases; unmatched junction bases: 13. Germline V gene data show CDR1 as SNHLY and CDR2 as FYNNEI. This CDR3 has 19 residues.

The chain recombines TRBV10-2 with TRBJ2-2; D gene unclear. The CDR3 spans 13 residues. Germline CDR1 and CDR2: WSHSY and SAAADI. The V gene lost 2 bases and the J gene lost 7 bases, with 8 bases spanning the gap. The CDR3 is CASSEPASGELFF. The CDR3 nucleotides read TGCGCCAGCAGTGAGCCAGCTAGCGGGGAGCTGTTTTTT.

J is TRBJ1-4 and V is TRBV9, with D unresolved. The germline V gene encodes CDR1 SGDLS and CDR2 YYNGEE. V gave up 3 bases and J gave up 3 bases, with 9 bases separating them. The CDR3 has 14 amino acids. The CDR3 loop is CASSAGRPNEKLFF. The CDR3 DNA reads TGTGCCAGCAGCGCCGGGCGGCCTAATGAAAAACTGTTTTTT.

Written as DNA, the CDR3 is TGTGCCATCAGTGAGAGGCAGGGTAACCACAATGAGCAGTTCTTC. It yields the protein CAISERQGNHNEQFF. The rearrangement uses TRBV10-3 and TRBJ2-1; weak D call: TRBD1 (5 bases). The CDR3 length is 15 residues. V lost 2 bases, J lost 5 bases, and 13 bases lay in between. Looked up from germline, CDR1 is ENHRY and CDR2 is SYGVKD.

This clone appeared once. The CDR3 sequence is CATSRDRGATNEKLFF. CDR3 bases: TGTGCCACCAGCAGAGATCGAGGCGCAACTAATGAAAAACTGTTTTTT. The chain uses TRBV15 and TRBJ1-4; D unresolved. CDR1 is LNHNV, CDR2 YYDKDF, per germline (reference sequence). Trimming took 0 bases from V and 0 from J, leaving 8 bases between them. The CDR3 contains 16 residues.

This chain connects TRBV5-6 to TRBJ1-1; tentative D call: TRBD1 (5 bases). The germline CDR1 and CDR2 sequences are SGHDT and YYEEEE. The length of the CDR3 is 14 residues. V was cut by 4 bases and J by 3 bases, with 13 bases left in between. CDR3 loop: CASSALAGHTEAFF. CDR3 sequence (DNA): TGTGCCAGCAGCGCCCTGGCAGGGCACACTGAAGCTTTCTTT.

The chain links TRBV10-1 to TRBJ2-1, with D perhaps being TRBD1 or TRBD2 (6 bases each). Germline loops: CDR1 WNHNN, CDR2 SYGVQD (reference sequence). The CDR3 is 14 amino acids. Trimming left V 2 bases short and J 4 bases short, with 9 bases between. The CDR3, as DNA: TGCGCCAGCAGTGAGGAGGGGGGTTACAATGAGCAGTTCTTC. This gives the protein CASSEEGGYNEQFF.

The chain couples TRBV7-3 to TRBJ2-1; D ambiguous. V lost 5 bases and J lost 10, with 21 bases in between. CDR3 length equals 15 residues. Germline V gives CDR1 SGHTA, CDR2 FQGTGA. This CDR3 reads CASSPLHQPTFEQFF. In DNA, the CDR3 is TGTGCCAGCAGCCCGCTACATCAGCCAACATTCGAGCAGTTCTTC.

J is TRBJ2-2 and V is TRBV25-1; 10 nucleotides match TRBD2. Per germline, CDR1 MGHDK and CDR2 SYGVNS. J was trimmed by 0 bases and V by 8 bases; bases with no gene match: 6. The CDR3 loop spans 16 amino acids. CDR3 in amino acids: CASVGTSVPNTGELFF. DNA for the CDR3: TGTGCCAGCGTCGGGACTAGCGTACCGAACACCGGGGAGCTGTTTTTT.

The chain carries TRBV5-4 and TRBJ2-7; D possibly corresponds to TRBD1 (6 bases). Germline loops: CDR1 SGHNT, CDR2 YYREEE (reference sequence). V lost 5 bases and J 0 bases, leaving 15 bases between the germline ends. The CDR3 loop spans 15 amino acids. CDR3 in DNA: TGTGCCAGCAGGTCGGGACACCAGAGCTCCTACGAGCAGTACTTC. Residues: CASRSGHQSSYEQYF.

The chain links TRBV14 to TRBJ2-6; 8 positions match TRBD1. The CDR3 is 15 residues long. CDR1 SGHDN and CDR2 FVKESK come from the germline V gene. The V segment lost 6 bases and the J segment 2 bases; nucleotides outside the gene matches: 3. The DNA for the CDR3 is TGTGCCAGCAGGGAGACAGGGGCTGGGGCCAACGTCCTGACTTTC. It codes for CASRETGAGANVLTF.

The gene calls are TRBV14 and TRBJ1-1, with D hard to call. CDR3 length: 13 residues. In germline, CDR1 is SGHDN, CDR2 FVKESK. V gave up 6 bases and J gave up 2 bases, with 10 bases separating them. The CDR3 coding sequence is TGTGCCAGCAGGTTAAAACCCAACACTGAAGCTTTCTTT. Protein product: CASRLKPNTEAFF.

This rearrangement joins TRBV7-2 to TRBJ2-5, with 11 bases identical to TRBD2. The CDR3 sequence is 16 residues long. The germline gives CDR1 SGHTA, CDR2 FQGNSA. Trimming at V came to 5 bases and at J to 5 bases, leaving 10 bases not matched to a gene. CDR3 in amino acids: CASSIVPGLAVETQYF. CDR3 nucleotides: TGTGCCAGCAGCATAGTCCCGGGACTAGCGGTTGAGACCCAGTACTTC.

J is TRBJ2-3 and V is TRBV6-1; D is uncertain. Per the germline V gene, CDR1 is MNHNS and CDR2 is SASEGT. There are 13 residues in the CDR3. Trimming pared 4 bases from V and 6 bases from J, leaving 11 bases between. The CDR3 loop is CASSVNVADTQYF. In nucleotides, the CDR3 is TGTGCCAGCAGTGTGAACGTCGCCGATACGCAGTATTTT.

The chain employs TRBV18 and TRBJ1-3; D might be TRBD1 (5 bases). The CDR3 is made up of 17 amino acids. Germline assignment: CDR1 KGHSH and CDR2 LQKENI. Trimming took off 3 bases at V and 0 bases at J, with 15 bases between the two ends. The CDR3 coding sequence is TGTGCCAGCTCACCCCTGAGCAGGGCACCCTCTGGAAACACCATATATTTT. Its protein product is CASSPLSRAPSGNTIYF.

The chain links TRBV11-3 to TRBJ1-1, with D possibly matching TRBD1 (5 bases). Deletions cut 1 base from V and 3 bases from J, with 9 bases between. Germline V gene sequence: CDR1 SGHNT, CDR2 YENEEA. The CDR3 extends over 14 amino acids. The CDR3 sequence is CASSLAGFDTEAFF. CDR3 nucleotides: TGTGCCAGCAGCTTAGCAGGGTTTGACACTGAAGCTTTCTTT.

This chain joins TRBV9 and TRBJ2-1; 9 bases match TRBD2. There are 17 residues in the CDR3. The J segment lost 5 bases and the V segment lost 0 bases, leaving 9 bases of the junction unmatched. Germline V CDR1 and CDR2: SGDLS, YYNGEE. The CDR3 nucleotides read TGTGCCAGCAGCGTAGCGATAGCGGGAGTTGCCGACAATGAGCAGTTCTTC. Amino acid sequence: CASSVAIAGVADNEQFF. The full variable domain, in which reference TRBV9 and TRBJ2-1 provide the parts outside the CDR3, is DSGVTQTPKHLITATGQRVTLRCSPRSGDLSVYWYQQSLDQGLQFLIQYYNGEERAKGNILERFSAQQFPDLHSELNLSSLELGDSALYFCASSVAIAGVADNEQFFGPGTRLTVL.

The CDR3 reads CASSPEAGSSYEQYF. The CDR3 DNA reads TGTGCCAGCTCACCAGAAGCCGGGAGCTCCTACGAGCAGTACTTC. V is TRBV18 and J is TRBJ2-7, with D maybe TRBD2 (6 bases). The CDR3 length is 15 residues. With 2 bases removed from V and 0 bases from J, the gap between germline ends came to 11 bases. The germline V gene has CDR1 KGHSH and CDR2 LQKENI.

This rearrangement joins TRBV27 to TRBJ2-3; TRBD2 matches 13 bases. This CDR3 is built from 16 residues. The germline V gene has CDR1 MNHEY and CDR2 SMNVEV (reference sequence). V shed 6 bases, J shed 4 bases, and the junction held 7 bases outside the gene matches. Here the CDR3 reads CASSTGLAGAPDTQYF. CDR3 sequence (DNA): TGTGCCAGCAGCACCGGACTAGCGGGAGCGCCAGATACGCAGTATTTT.

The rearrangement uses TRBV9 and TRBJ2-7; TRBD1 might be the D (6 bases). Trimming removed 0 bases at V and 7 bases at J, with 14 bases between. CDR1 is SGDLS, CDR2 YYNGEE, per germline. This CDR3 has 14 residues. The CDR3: CASSVAGQYREQYF. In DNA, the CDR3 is TGTGCCAGCAGCGTAGCTGGACAGTACCGGGAGCAGTACTTC.

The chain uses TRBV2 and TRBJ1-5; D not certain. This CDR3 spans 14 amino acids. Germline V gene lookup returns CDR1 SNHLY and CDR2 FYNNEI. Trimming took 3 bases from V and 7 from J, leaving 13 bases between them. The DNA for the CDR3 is TGTGCCAGCAGTGATTCCGCAGTCACCCAGCCCCAGCATTTT. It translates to CASSDSAVTQPQHF.